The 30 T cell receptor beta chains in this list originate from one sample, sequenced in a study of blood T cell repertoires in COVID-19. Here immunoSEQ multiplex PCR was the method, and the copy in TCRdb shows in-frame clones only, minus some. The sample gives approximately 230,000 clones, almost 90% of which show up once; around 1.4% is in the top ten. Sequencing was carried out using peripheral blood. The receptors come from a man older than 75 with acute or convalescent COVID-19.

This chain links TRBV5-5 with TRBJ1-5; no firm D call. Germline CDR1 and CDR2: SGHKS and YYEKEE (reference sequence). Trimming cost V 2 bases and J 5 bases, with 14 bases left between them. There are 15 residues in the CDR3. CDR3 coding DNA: TGTGCCAGCAGCTTAGGAGGTCCCTCCGATCAGCCCCAGCATTTT. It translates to CASSLGGPSDQPQHF.

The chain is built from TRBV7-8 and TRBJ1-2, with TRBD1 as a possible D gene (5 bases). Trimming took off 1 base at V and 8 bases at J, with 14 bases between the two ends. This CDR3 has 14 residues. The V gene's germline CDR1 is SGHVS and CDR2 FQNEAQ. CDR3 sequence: CASSLGWQGGGYTF. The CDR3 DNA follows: TGTGCCAGCAGCTTAGGGTGGCAGGGAGGAGGCTACACCTTC.

Here the CDR3 reads CASSRTGGSYNEQFF. Here the CDR3 DNA reads TGTGCCAGTAGTCGAACAGGGGGCTCCTACAATGAGCAGTTCTTC. The chain couples TRBV19 to TRBJ2-1; 8 nucleotides match TRBD1. CDR1 and CDR2 from the germline V gene are LNHDA and SQIVND (reference sequence). Trimming took 5 bases from V and 0 from J; bases not matched to a gene: 3. The CDR3 covers 15 residues.

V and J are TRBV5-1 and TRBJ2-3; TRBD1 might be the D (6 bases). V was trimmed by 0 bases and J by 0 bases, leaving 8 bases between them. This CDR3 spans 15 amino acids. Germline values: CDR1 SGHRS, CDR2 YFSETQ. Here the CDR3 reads CASSLVGGSTDTQYF. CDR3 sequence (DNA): TGCGCCAGCAGCTTGGTAGGGGGTAGCACAGATACGCAGTATTTT.

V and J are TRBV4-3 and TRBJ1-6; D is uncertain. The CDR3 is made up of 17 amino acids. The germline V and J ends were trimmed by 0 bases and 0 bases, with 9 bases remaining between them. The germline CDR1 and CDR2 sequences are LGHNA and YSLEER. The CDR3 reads CASSQDNENSYNSPLHF. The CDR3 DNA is TGCGCCAGCAGCCAAGATAACGAGAACTCCTATAATTCACCCCTCCACTTT.

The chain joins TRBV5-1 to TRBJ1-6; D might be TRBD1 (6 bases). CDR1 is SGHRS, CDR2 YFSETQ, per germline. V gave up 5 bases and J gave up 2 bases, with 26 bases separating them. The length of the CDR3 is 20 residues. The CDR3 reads CASRMTQSSGATTYNSPLHF. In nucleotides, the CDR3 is TGCGCCAGCAGGATGACCCAATCCTCAGGGGCGACGACCTATAATTCACCCCTCCACTTT.

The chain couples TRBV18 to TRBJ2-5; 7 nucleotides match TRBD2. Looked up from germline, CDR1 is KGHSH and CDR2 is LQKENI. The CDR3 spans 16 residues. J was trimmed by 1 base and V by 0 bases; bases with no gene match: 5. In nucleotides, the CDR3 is TGTGCCAGCTCACCACCGACAGCGGGGACCCAAGAGACCCAGTACTTC. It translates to CASSPPTAGTQETQYF.

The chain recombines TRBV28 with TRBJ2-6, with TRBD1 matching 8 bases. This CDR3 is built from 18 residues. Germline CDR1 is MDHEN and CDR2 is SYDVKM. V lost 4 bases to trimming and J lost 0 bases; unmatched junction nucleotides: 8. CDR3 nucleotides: TGTGCCAGCAGTTACTCGACAGGGGTAAGCTCTGGGGCCAACGTCCTGACTTTC. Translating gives CASSYSTGVSSGANVLTF.

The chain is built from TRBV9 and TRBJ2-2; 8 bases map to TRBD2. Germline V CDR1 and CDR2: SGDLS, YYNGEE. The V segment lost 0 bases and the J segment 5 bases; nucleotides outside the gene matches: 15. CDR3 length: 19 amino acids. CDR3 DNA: TGTGCCAGCAGCGTAGGAGTTCTGGCTAGCGGGTTGGGAACCGGGGAGCTGTTTTTT. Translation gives CASSVGVLASGLGTGELFF.

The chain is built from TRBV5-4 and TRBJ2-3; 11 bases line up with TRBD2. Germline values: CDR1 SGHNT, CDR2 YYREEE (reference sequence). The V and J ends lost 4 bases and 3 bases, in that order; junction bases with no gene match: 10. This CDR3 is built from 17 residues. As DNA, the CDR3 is TGTGCCAGCAGCGTAAGGCTAGCGGGGGGTCCGACAGATACGCAGTATTTT. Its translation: CASSVRLAGGPTDTQYF.

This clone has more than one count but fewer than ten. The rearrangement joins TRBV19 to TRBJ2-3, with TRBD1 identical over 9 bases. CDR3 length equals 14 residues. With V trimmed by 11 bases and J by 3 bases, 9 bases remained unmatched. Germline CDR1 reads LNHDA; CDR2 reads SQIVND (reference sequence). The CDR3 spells CASKGDRVTDTQYF. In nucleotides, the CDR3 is TGTGCCTCCAAGGGGGACAGGGTAACAGATACGCAGTATTTT.

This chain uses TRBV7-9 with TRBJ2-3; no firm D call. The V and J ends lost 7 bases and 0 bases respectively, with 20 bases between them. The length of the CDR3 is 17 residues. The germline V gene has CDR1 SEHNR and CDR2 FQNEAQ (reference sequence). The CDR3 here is CASNLVSVYLSTDTQYF. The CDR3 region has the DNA TGTGCCAGCAACCTCGTCTCGGTTTACCTTAGCACAGATACGCAGTATTTT.

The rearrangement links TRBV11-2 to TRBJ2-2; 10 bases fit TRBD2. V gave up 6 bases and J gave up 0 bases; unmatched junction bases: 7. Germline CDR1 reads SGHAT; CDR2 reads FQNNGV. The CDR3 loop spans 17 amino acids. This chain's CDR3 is CASSGPSGGSNTGELFF. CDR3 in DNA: TGTGCCAGCAGTGGGCCTAGCGGGGGATCGAACACCGGGGAGCTGTTTTTT.

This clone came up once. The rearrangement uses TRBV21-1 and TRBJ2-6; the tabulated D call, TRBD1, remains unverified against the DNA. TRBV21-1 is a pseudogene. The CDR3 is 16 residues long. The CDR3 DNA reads TGTGCCAGCTGCAGACAGGGATTGAGCGGGGCCAACGTCCTGACTTTC. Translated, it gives CASCRQGLSGANVLTF.

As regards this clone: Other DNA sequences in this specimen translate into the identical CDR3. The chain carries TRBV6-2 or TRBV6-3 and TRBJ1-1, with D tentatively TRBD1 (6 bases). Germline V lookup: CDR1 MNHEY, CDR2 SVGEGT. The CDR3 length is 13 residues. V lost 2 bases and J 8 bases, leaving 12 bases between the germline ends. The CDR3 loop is CASSYVAGAEAFF. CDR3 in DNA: TGTGCCAGCAGTTACGTCGCGGGGGCCGAAGCTTTCTTT.

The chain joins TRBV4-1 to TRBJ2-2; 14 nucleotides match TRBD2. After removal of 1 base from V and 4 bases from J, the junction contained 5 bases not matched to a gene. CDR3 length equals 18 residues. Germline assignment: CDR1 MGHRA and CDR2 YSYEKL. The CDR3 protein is CASSQGGLAGVGTGELFF. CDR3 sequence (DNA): TGCGCCAGCAGCCAAGGGGGACTAGCGGGAGTCGGCACCGGGGAGCTGTTTTTT.

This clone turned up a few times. In DNA form, the CDR3 reads TGTGCCAGTAGTACCTCAGGGGGCGGTCAGCCCCAGCATTTT. Its translation is CASSTSGGGQPQHF. The chain uses TRBV19 and TRBJ1-5; 8 nucleotides line up with TRBD1. Germline V gives CDR1 LNHDA, CDR2 SQIVND (reference sequence). Germline trimming cut 4 bases from V and 6 bases from J; bases unmatched to any gene: 5. This CDR3 has 14 residues.

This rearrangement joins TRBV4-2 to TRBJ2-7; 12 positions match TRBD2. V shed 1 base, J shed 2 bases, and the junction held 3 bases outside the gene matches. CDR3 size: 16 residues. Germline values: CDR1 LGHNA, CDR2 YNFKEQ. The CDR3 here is CASSQVTSGRPYEQYF. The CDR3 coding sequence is TGTGCCAGCAGCCAAGTGACTAGCGGGAGACCCTACGAGCAGTACTTC.

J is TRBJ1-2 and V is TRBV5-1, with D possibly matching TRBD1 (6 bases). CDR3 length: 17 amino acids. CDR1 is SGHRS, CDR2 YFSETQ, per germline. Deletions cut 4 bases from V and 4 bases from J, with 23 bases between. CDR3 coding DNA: TGCGCCAGCAGCCTTCTTCCCCCCACAGGGTTAGGCTATGGCTACACCTTC. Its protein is CASSLLPPTGLGYGYTF.

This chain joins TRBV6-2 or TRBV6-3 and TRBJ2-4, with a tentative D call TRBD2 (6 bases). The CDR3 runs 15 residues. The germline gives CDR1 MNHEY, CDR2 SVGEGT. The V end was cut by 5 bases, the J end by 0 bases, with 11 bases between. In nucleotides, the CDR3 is TGTGCCAGCAGTAATAGCGGACTAGCCAAAAACATTCAGTACTTC. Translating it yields CASSNSGLAKNIQYF.

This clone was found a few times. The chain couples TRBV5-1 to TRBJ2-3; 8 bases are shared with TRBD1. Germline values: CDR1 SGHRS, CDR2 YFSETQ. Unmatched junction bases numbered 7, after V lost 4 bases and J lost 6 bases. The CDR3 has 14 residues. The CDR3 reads CASSPRTGTDTQYF. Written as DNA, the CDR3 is TGCGCCAGCAGCCCCCGGACAGGGACGGATACGCAGTATTTT.

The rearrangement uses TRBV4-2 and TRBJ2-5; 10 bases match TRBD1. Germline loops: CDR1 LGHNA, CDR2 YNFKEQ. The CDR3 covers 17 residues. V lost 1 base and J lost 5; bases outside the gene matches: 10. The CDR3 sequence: CASSQGQGAPSGETQYF. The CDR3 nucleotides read TGTGCCAGCAGCCAAGGACAGGGGGCGCCGAGCGGGGAGACCCAGTACTTC.

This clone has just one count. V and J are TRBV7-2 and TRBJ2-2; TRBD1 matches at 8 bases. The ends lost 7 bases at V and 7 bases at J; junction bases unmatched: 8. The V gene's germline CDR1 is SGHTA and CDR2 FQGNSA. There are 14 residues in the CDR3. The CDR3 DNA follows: TGTGCCAGCACCCTGACAGGGGTGGGCGGGGAGCTGTTTTTT. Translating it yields CASTLTGVGGELFF. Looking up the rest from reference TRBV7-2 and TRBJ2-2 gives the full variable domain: GAGVSQSPSNKVTEKGKDVELRCDPISGHTALYWYRQSLGQGLEFLIYFQGNSAPDKSGLPSDRFSAERTGGSVSTLTIQRTQQEDSAVYLCASTLTGVGGELFFGEGSRLTVL.

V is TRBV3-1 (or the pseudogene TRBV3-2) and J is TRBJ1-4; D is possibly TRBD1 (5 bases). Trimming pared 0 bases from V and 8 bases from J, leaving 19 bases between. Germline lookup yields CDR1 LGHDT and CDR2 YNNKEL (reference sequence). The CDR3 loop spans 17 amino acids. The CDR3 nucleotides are TGTGCCAGCAGCCAAGATCTAATTGGCAGCCGGGGGGAAAAACTGTTTTTT. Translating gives CASSQDLIGSRGEKLFF.

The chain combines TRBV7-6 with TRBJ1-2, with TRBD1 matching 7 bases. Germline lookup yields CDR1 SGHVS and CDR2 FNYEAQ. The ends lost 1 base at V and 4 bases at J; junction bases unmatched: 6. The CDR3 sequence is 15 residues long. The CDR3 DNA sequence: TGTGCCAGCAGCTTAGGACAGGGTGACGGCTATGGCTACACCTTC. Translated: CASSLGQGDGYGYTF. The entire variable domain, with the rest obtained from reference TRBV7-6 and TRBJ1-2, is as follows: GAGVSQSPRYKVTKRGQDVALRCDPISGHVSLYWYRQALGQGPEFLTYFNYEAQQDKSGLPNDRFSAERPEGSISTLTIQRTEQRDSAMYRCASSLGQGDGYGYTFGSGTRLTVV.

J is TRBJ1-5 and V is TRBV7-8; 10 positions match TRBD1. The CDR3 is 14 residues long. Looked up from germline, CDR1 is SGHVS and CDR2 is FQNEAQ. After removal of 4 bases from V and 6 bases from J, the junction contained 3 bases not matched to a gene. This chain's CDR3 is CASSSWTGGQPQHF. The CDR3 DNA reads TGTGCCAGCAGCTCGTGGACAGGGGGTCAGCCCCAGCATTTT.

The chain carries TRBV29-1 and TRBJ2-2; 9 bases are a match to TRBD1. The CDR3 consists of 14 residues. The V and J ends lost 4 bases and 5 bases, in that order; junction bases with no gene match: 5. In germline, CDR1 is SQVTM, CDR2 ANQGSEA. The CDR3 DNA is TGCAGCGTTGTCGGACAGGGGATAACCGGGGAGCTGTTTTTT. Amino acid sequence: CSVVGQGITGELFF.

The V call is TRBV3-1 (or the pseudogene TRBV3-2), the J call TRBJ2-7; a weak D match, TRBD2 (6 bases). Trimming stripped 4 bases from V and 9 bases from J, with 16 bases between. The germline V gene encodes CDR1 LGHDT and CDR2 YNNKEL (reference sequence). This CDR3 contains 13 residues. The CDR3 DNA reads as TGTGCCAGCAGCCCGCGGGACTCCAAGGGGCAGTACTTC. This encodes CASSPRDSKGQYF.

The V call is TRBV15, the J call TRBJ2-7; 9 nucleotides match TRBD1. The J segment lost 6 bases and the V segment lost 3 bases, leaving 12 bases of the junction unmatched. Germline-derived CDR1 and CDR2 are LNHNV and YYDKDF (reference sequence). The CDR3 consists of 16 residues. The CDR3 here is CATSRGVGTGLAEQYF. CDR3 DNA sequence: TGTGCCACCAGCAGGGGAGTTGGGACAGGGTTGGCCGAGCAGTACTTC.

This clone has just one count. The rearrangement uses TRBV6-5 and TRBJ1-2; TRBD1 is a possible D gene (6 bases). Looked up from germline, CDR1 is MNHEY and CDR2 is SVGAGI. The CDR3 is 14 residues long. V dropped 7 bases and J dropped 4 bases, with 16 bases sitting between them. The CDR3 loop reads CASTSGGGSYGYTF. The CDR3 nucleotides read TGTGCCAGCACCTCTGGCGGGGGCAGCTATGGCTACACCTTC.